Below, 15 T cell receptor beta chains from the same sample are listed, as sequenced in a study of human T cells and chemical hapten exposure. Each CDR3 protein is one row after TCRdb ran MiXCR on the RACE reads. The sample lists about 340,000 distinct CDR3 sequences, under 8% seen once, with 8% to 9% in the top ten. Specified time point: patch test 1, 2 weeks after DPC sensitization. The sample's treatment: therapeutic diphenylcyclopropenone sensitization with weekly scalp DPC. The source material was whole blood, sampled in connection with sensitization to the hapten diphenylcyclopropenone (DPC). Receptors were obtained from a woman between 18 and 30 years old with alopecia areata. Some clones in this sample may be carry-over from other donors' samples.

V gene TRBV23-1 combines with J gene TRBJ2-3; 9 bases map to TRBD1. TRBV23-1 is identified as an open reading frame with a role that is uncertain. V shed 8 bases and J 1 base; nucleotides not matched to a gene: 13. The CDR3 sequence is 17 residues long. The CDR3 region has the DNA TGCGCCAGCGGTTTAACAGGGGGCAAGCTAGGCACAGATACGCAGTATTTT. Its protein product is CASGLTGGKLGTDTQYF.

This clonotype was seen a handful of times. The CDR3 nucleotides are TGTGCCAGCAGCAGGAAGACGGGGGTCCAAGAGACCCAGTACTTC. Encoded protein: CASSRKTGVQETQYF. The J gene is TRBJ2-5, the V gene TRBV13, with D perhaps matching TRBD2 (6 bases). CDR1 is PRHDT, CDR2 FYEKMQ, per germline (reference sequence). V was pared by 5 bases and J by 1 base, with 14 bases between. The CDR3 runs 15 residues.

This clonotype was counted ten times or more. CDR3 in DNA: TGTGCCAGCAGGTTCGAGACAGGGAGCGGTGAAGCTTTCTTT. This gives the protein CASRFETGSGEAFF. The chain carries TRBV7-9 and TRBJ1-1; 7 bases agree with TRBD1. Germline trimming cut 6 bases from V and 7 bases from J; bases unmatched to any gene: 11. CDR1 and CDR2 (germline): SEHNR, FQNEAQ (reference sequence). CDR3 length: 14 amino acids.

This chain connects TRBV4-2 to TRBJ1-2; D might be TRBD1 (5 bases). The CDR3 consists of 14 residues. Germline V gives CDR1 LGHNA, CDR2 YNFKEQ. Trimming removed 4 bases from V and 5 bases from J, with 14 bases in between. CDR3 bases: TGTGCCAGCAGCCGCACCAGGACACTTTATGGCTACACCTTC. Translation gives CASSRTRTLYGYTF.

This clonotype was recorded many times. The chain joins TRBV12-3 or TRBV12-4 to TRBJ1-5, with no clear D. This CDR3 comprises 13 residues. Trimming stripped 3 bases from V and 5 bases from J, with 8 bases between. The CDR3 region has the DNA TGTGCCAGCAGTTTTGGCGGGGATCAGCCCCAGCATTTT. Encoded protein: CASSFGGDQPQHF.

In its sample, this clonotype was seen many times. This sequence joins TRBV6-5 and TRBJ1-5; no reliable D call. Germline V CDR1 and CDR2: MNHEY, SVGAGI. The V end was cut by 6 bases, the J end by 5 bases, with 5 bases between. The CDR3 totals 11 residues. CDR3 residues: CASSQHQPQHF. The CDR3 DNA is TGTGCCAGCAGCCAACATCAGCCCCAGCATTTT.

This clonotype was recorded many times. Here the CDR3 DNA reads TGTGCCAGCACCACAACCCTGGGGGACTACCCGATCGAAAATACGCAGTATTTT. It codes for CASTTTLGDYPIENTQYF. The V and J genes are TRBV6-1 and TRBJ2-3, with 7 bases aligning to TRBD2. V shed 7 bases and J 7 bases; nucleotides not matched to a gene: 23. Germline CDR1 reads MNHNS; CDR2 reads SASEGT. The CDR3 has 18 amino acids.

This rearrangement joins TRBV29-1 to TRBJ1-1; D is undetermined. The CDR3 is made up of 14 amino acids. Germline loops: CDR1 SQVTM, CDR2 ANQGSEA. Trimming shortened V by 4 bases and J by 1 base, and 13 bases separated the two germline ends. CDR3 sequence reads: CSVGVTLGNTEAFF. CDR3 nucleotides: TGCAGCGTTGGCGTGACTCTGGGGAACACTGAAGCTTTCTTT.

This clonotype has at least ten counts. CDR3 loop: CASSPGLAGAFYNEQFF. The CDR3 DNA reads TGTGCCAGCAGCCCCGGACTAGCGGGGGCTTTCTACAATGAGCAGTTCTTC. The chain carries TRBV7-9 and TRBJ2-1; 13 nucleotides line up with TRBD2. The junction had 7 bases not matched to a gene; V was cut back by 5 bases and J by 3 bases. CDR1 is SEHNR and CDR2 is FQNEAQ in the germline V gene (reference sequence). The CDR3 runs 17 residues.

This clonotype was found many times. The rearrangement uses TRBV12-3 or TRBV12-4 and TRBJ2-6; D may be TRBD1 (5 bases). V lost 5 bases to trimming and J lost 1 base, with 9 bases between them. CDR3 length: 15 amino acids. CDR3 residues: CASSPHRSGANVLTF. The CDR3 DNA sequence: TGTGCCAGCAGTCCTCACAGGTCTGGGGCCAACGTCCTGACTTTC.

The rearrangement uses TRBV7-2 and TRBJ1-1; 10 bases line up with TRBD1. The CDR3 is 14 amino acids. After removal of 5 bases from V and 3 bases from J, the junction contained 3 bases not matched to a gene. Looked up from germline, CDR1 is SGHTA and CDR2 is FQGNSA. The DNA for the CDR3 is TGTGCCAGCAGCGTGACAGGGGGCTACACTGAAGCTTTCTTT. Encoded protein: CASSVTGGYTEAFF.

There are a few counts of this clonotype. Here the CDR3 reads CASSYRPDSHNPRSAQHF. The CDR3 bases are TGTGCCAGCAGTTACCGTCCGGACAGTCATAATCCTCGTTCGGCCCAGCATTTT. The chain uses TRBV6-2 or TRBV6-3 and TRBJ1-5; tentatively, D is TRBD1 (6 bases). Trimming cost V 2 bases and J 11 bases, with 28 bases left between them. CDR3 size: 18 residues. CDR1 and CDR2 (germline): MNHEY, SVGEGT.

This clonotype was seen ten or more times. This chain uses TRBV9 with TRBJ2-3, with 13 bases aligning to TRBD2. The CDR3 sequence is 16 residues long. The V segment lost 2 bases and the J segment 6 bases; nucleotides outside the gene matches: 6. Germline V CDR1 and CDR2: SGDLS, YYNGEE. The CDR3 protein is CASSVTSGGAADTQYF. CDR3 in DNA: TGTGCCAGCAGCGTTACTAGCGGGGGGGCCGCGGATACGCAGTATTTT.

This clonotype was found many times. For the CDR3, the DNA is TGCGCCAGCAGTCAACAGGTCGGGAACACTGAAGCTTTCTTT. Protein: CASSQQVGNTEAFF. This chain connects TRBV5-1 to TRBJ1-1, with D perhaps TRBD1 (5 bases). Germline CDR1 reads SGHRS; CDR2 reads YFSETQ. The CDR3 has 14 residues. Trimming pared 5 bases from V and 1 base from J, leaving 12 bases between.

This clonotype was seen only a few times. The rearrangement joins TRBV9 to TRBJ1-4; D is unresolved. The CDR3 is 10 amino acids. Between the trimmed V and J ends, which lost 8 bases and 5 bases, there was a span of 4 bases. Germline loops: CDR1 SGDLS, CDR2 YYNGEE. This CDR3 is CASGNEKLFF. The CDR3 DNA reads TGTGCCAGTGGGAATGAAAAACTGTTTTTT.